This TCR beta chain appears in the sequencing data of a study of blood T cell repertoires in COVID-19. Study summary: Both acute and convalescent COVID-19 samples were obtained from the United States, Italy and Spain.

Per the authors' pipeline: Counts of nucleated cells, estimated from reference gene primer amplification, were obtained. Measured with immunoSEQ multiplex PCR; TCRdb has only the in-frame clones, and not every one. The V and J calls and clone size are taken from that table; D and trimming were inferred from the DNA. The table lists under 45,000 clones, around 80% of them singletons. The receptor's source is an elderly man with acute or convalescent COVID-19. Sequences were obtained from peripheral blood.

The DNA of the CDR3 is TGTGCCAGCAGCCACGGAACAGGGGGGGACTATGGCTACACCTTC. It specifies CASSHGTGGDYGYTF. The chain uses TRBV6-6 and TRBJ1-2; TRBD1 matches at 8 bases. Germline V gene sequence: CDR1 MNHNY, CDR2 SVGAGI (reference sequence). J gave up 3 bases and V 6 bases, and 9 bases lay outside the gene matches. CDR3 length: 15 residues.